What follows are 6 T cell receptor beta chains derived from one specimen sequenced in a study of blood T cells in healthy people across ages. A second 7 to 11 cycle PCR used barcoded and J-beta primers. Via MiXCR, TCRdb re-called the 5' RACE reads, giving one row per CDR3 protein. This sample has 1.4 million to 1.5 million distinct CDR3 sequences, with 42% found just once. The sequenced sample was blood. All receptors derive from a woman aged 18-29 years in good health.

The DNA of the CDR3 is TGTGCCAGCAGGGCGGGACTAGCGGGTCGGAGCACAGATACGCAGTATTTT. It specifies CASRAGLAGRSTDTQYF. The J gene is TRBJ2-3, the V gene TRBV2; 12 bases agree with TRBD2. This CDR3 is 17 amino acids long. Germline V gene lookup returns CDR1 SNHLY and CDR2 FYNNEI. The junction had 7 bases not matched to a gene; V was cut back by 6 bases and J by 0 bases.

Only a few counts were recorded for this clonotype. V usage is TRBV4-2 and J usage is TRBJ2-1; D is possibly TRBD2 (5 bases). The CDR3 has 13 amino acids. V was trimmed by 4 bases and J by 9 bases, leaving 13 bases between them. Per germline, CDR1 LGHNA and CDR2 YNFKEQ. The CDR3 DNA reads as TGTGCCAGCAGCCTCCCCGAGGGTCCTGAGCAGTTCTTC. It is translated as CASSLPEGPEQFF.

This clonotype was recorded a few times. The chain has TRBV5-1 and TRBJ2-7, with D possibly being TRBD2 (6 bases). V was shortened by 8 bases and J by 3 bases, with 18 bases between the two germline ends. This CDR3 is 14 amino acids long. Germline V gene lookup returns CDR1 SGHRS and CDR2 YFSETQ. The chain's CDR3 is CASNPGTGFYEQYF. CDR3 bases: TGCGCCAGTAATCCCGGGACTGGCTTCTACGAGCAGTACTTC.

The gene calls are TRBV6-6 and TRBJ2-4, with TRBD2 matching over 8 bases. With 5 bases clipped from V and 1 base from J, the junction kept 7 bases outside the gene matches. CDR1 is MNHNY, CDR2 SVGAGI, per germline (reference sequence). The CDR3 runs 16 residues. CDR3 in amino acids: CASSTGGTEAKNIQYF. Written as DNA, the CDR3 is TGTGCCAGCAGTACGGGAGGGACGGAGGCCAAAAACATTCAGTACTTC.

This clonotype was detected a few times. The J gene is TRBJ1-5, the V gene TRBV20-1, with a possible D match to TRBD1 (5 bases). The V gene lost 0 bases and the J gene lost 7 bases, with 16 bases spanning the gap. The CDR3 covers 15 residues. The germline CDR1 and CDR2 sequences are DFQATT and SNEGSKA (reference sequence). The CDR3 spells CSARDQTKAGQPQHF. The CDR3 nucleotides read TGCAGTGCTAGAGACCAAACCAAGGCAGGGCAGCCCCAGCATTTT.

This clonotype was recorded a few times. The J gene is TRBJ2-5, the V gene TRBV24-1; no clear D. Germline V CDR1 and CDR2: KGHDR, SFDVKD. This CDR3 region has 13 residues. Trimming left V 2 bases short and J 11 bases short, with 14 bases between. The CDR3 reads CATSDSSRPEQYF. The CDR3 DNA reads as TGTGCCACCAGTGATTCTTCCCGGCCTGAGCAGTACTTC.